The next 32 T cell receptor beta chains were all read from a single sample in a study of cytomegalovirus exposure and HLA in healthy donors. It was with 60 Vbeta and 13 Jbeta primers that the PCR ran. Repertoires were generated with immunoSEQ multiplex PCR, while TCRdb's copy carries only in-frame clones and drops some. The data show about 140,000 clones, around 77% seen once. The sequenced sample was PBMCs. All receptors derive from a man younger than 35 in good health and CMV-seronegative.

This clone was observed once. This chain connects TRBV18 to TRBJ1-5; 8 positions match TRBD1. With V trimmed by 2 bases and J by 7 bases, 7 bases remained unmatched. The CDR3 contains 15 residues. In germline, CDR1 is KGHSH, CDR2 LQKENI. Here the CDR3 reads CASSPDRGITQPQHF. DNA of the CDR3: TGTGCCAGCTCACCAGACAGGGGCATAACCCAGCCCCAGCATTTT.

The chain recombines TRBV7-8 with TRBJ1-2; 8 nucleotides line up with TRBD1. Germline CDR1 and CDR2: SGHVS and FQNEAQ. The trim removed 2 bases at V and 6 bases at J, leaving 14 bases unmatched. The CDR3 covers 17 residues. CDR3 residues: CASSLSIKTGEWNGYTF. In nucleotides, the CDR3 is TGTGCCAGCAGCTTATCAATAAAGACAGGGGAATGGAATGGCTACACCTTC.

J is TRBJ1-3 and V is TRBV27; 7 bases map to TRBD1. CDR3 size: 15 residues. The trim removed 4 bases at V and 3 bases at J, leaving 6 bases unmatched. Germline V CDR1 and CDR2: MNHEY, SMNVEV (reference sequence). CDR3 in DNA: TGTGCCAGCAGTTCCAGACAGGGCCTTGGAAACACCATATATTTT. Its protein product is CASSSRQGLGNTIYF.

V usage is TRBV18 and J usage is TRBJ1-6; D not certain. The CDR3 spans 13 residues. The V and J ends lost 2 bases and 8 bases respectively, with 7 bases between them. The germline V gene has CDR1 KGHSH and CDR2 LQKENI. The CDR3 here is CASSPKDYSPLHF. In nucleotides, the CDR3 is TGTGCCAGCTCACCAAAGGACTATTCACCCCTCCACTTT.

This clone has just one count. The chain couples TRBV5-6 to TRBJ1-3; no reliable D call. Trimming removed 4 bases at V and 0 bases at J, with 11 bases between. Germline assignment: CDR1 SGHDT and CDR2 YYEEEE. The CDR3 extends over 15 amino acids. CDR3 protein: CASSPSAFSGNTIYF. CDR3 coding DNA: TGTGCCAGCAGCCCCTCAGCGTTCTCTGGAAACACCATATATTTT.

This clone was seen just once. The chain has TRBV19 and TRBJ1-2, with 8 bases matching TRBD1. CDR3 length: 14 amino acids. Germline CDR1 is LNHDA and CDR2 is SQIVND (reference sequence). V shed 3 bases, J shed 3 bases, and the junction held 3 bases outside the gene matches. CDR3 sequence: CASSILQGDYGYTF. The CDR3 DNA follows: TGTGCCAGTAGTATCCTACAGGGGGACTATGGCTACACCTTC.

The chain is built from TRBV10-2 and TRBJ2-7; no clear D. This CDR3 has 15 residues. Trimming cost V 0 bases and J 4 bases, with 13 bases left between them. CDR1 and CDR2 from the germline V gene are WSHSY and SAAADI. CDR3 in amino acids: CASSESRIQNYEQYF. DNA of the CDR3: TGCGCCAGCAGTGAGTCTCGTATACAGAATTACGAGCAGTACTTC.

This chain joins TRBV19 and TRBJ2-7, with 7 bases fitting TRBD1. Germline V gene lookup returns CDR1 LNHDA and CDR2 SQIVND (reference sequence). The length of the CDR3 is 14 residues. V lost 9 bases and J lost 0; bases outside the gene matches: 8. The CDR3 is CARANRDSSYEQYF. The CDR3 DNA reads as TGTGCCAGAGCTAACCGGGACAGCTCCTACGAGCAGTACTTC.

The chain links TRBV19 to TRBJ1-2; 10 nucleotides agree with TRBD1. The junction had 7 bases not matched to a gene; V was cut back by 5 bases and J by 7 bases. CDR3 size: 14 residues. CDR1 and CDR2 (germline): LNHDA, SQIVND (reference sequence). The CDR3 spells CASSRQGAPFGYTF. In nucleotides, the CDR3 is TGTGCCAGTAGTCGACAGGGGGCACCCTTTGGCTACACCTTC.

The chain is built from TRBV6-1 and TRBJ2-7; TRBD1 agrees at 7 bases. Trimming removed 2 bases from V and 5 bases from J; junction bases left unmatched: 12. This CDR3 has 16 residues. Germline lookup yields CDR1 MNHNS and CDR2 SASEGT. The CDR3 reads CASSERADRARDEQYF. CDR3 coding DNA: TGTGCCAGCAGTGAAAGGGCTGACAGGGCTCGGGACGAGCAGTACTTC.

The chain joins TRBV25-1 to TRBJ1-5; TRBD1 aligns across 9 bases. The germline CDR1 and CDR2 sequences are MGHDK and SYGVNS. V was clipped by 6 bases and J by 5 bases; unmatched bases: 8. The CDR3 has 15 residues. The CDR3 DNA follows: TGTGCCAGCAGAAGAACAGGGGGCCGGCATCAGCCCCAGCATTTT. Protein product: CASRRTGGRHQPQHF. The full variable domain, its missing parts supplied by reference TRBV25-1 and TRBJ1-5, is EADIYQTPRYLVIGTGKKITLECSQTMGHDKMYWYQQDPGMELHLIHYSYGVNSTEKGDLSSESTVSRIRTEHFPLTLESARPSHTSQYLCASRRTGGRHQPQHFGDGTRLSIL.

CDR3: CASSGAWGEDNEQFF. CDR3 sequence (DNA): TGTGCCAGCAGCGGGGCTTGGGGGGAGGATAATGAGCAGTTCTTC. The V and J genes are TRBV9 and TRBJ2-1; weak D call: TRBD2 (6 bases). The CDR3 spans 15 residues. In germline, CDR1 is SGDLS, CDR2 YYNGEE. The V end lost 3 bases, the J end lost 7 bases, and 17 bases lay between the germline ends.

The J gene is TRBJ2-5, the V gene TRBV7-9; 8 bases line up with TRBD1. Trimming removed 5 bases from V and 7 bases from J; junction bases left unmatched: 9. The CDR3 length is 14 residues. Looked up from germline, CDR1 is SEHNR and CDR2 is FQNEAQ (reference sequence). The DNA for the CDR3 is TGTGCCAGCAGCAGGACAGGGTTACAGAGGACCCAGTACTTC. It codes for CASSRTGLQRTQYF. The full variable domain, in which reference TRBV7-9 and TRBJ2-5 provide the parts outside the CDR3, is DTGVSQNPRHKITKRGQNVTFRCDPISEHNRLYWYRQTLGQGPEFLTYFQNEAQLEKSRLLSDRFSAERPKGSFSTLEIQRTEQGDSAMYLCASSRTGLQRTQYFGPGTRLLVL.

The J gene is TRBJ2-1, the V gene TRBV9, with TRBD1 identical over 9 bases. The ends lost 4 bases at V and 7 bases at J; junction bases unmatched: 9. The germline V gene encodes CDR1 SGDLS and CDR2 YYNGEE. This CDR3 contains 15 residues. This chain's CDR3 is CASSLGQGPKNEQFF. The CDR3 region has the DNA TGTGCCAGCAGCCTCGGACAGGGGCCGAAAAATGAGCAGTTCTTC. The variable domain in full, completed from reference TRBV9 and TRBJ2-1, reads DSGVTQTPKHLITATGQRVTLRCSPRSGDLSVYWYQQSLDQGLQFLIQYYNGEERAKGNILERFSAQQFPDLHSELNLSSLELGDSALYFCASSLGQGPKNEQFFGPGTRLTVL.

The V gene is TRBV5-1, the J gene TRBJ2-2; D is perhaps TRBD2 (5 bases). The CDR3 spans 14 residues. Germline lookup yields CDR1 SGHRS and CDR2 YFSETQ. V was cut by 4 bases and J by 6 bases, with 13 bases left in between. CDR3 region: CASSPKKAAGELFF. DNA for the CDR3: TGCGCCAGCAGCCCTAAAAAAGCGGCCGGGGAGCTGTTTTTT.

The chain is built from TRBV7-2 and TRBJ2-1; 9 bases are a match to TRBD2. Germline V gene lookup returns CDR1 SGHTA and CDR2 FQGNSA. V was pared by 5 bases and J by 6 bases, with 17 bases of the junction left unmatched. This CDR3 region has 18 residues. The CDR3 nucleotides are TGTGCCAGCAGCCTCCGCCTTGGTGAGCGGGGGGCTCCCAATGAGCAGTTCTTC. This codes for CASSLRLGERGAPNEQFF.

This clone was observed once. This sequence joins TRBV7-2 and TRBJ2-5; 12 nucleotides align to TRBD2. The J call is doubtful: the DNA matches TRBJ2-7 better. Germline-derived CDR1 and CDR2 are SGHTA and FQGNSA. The CDR3 has 15 residues. Here the CDR3 reads CASNLLAGGLDEQYF. Written as DNA, the CDR3 is TGTGCCAGCAACCTACTAGCGGGGGGCCTTGACGAGCAGTACTTC.

This chain uses TRBV6-5 with TRBJ1-1; no clear D gene. From germline, CDR1 is MNHEY and CDR2 SVGAGI. The CDR3 totals 11 residues. Trimming stripped 10 bases from V and 7 bases from J, with 13 bases between. In nucleotides, the CDR3 is TGTGCCACTTGGCGAGGTAGTGAAGCTTTCTTT. This encodes CATWRGSEAFF.

The chain uses TRBV18 and TRBJ1-4; D ambiguous. This CDR3 region has 16 residues. Germline V gene lookup returns CDR1 KGHSH and CDR2 LQKENI. Trimming took 2 bases from V and 8 from J, leaving 18 bases between them. CDR3 nucleotide sequence: TGTGCCAGCTCACCATCCTCCCCTAGCCTGGAGGAAAAACTGTTTTTT. Encoded protein: CASSPSSPSLEEKLFF.

The chain recombines TRBV27 with TRBJ2-3, with 12 bases that match TRBD2. CDR1 is MNHEY, CDR2 SMNVEV, per germline (reference sequence). The CDR3 extends over 16 amino acids. With V trimmed by 4 bases and J by 1 base, 3 bases remained unmatched. In nucleotides, the CDR3 is TGTGCCAGCAGTTCTTCTAGCGGGGGGGGCACAGATACGCAGTATTTT. Protein: CASSSSSGGGTDTQYF.

The chain employs TRBV6-6 and TRBJ2-2; a possible D gene is TRBD2 (5 bases). V was pared by 5 bases and J by 6 bases, with 10 bases between. This CDR3 is 13 amino acids long. CDR1 is MNHNY, CDR2 SVGAGI, per germline (reference sequence). The CDR3 spells CASSDRGPGELFF. The CDR3 DNA sequence: TGTGCCAGCAGTGACCGCGGGCCCGGGGAGCTGTTTTTT.

This chain joins TRBV19 and TRBJ1-5; D remains unclear. Germline-derived CDR1 and CDR2 are LNHDA and SQIVND (reference sequence). V gave up 5 bases and J gave up 0 bases, with 5 bases separating them. The CDR3 extends over 13 amino acids. The CDR3 reads CASSEGSNQPQHF. The CDR3 DNA sequence: TGTGCCAGTAGTGAGGGTAGCAATCAGCCCCAGCATTTT.

The CDR3 DNA reads as TGTGCCAGCGCTGAATGGACAGGGAGGACACGAGATCAGCCCCAGCATTTT. This gives the protein CASAEWTGRTRDQPQHF. This chain joins TRBV7-8 and TRBJ1-5; 8 positions match TRBD1. Germline V gene sequence: CDR1 SGHVS, CDR2 FQNEAQ. The CDR3 is 17 residues long. Trimming removed 8 bases from V and 5 bases from J; junction bases left unmatched: 17.

J is TRBJ1-6 and V is TRBV29-1; D call uncertain. CDR3 length: 13 residues. Between the trimmed V and J ends, which lost 5 bases and 9 bases, there was a span of 14 bases. Germline-derived CDR1 and CDR2 are SQVTM and ANQGSEA. CDR3 coding DNA: TGCAGCGTTTCATCGGGGAAAGGTTCACCCCTCCACTTT. Amino acids: CSVSSGKGSPLHF.

This chain links TRBV7-9 with TRBJ2-2, with D tentatively TRBD1 (5 bases). V lost 5 bases and J 0 bases, leaving 16 bases between the germline ends. CDR1 is SEHNR, CDR2 FQNEAQ, per germline (reference sequence). This CDR3 is 17 amino acids long. CDR3 sequence reads: CASSGFLTASNTGELFF. CDR3 DNA: TGTGCCAGCAGCGGATTTTTGACAGCATCGAACACCGGGGAGCTGTTTTTT.

The genes are TRBV30 and TRBJ1-1; D is unclear. V lost 3 bases to trimming and J lost 4 bases, with 12 bases between them. There are 13 residues in the CDR3. CDR1 is GTSNPN, CDR2 SVGIG, per germline (reference sequence). CDR3 DNA: TGTGCCTGGAGGAGAGAGGAATTCACTGAAGCTTTCTTT. It codes for CAWRREEFTEAFF. The full variable domain, with the rest looked up from reference TRBV30 and TRBJ1-1, is SQTIHQWPATLVQPVGSPLSLECTVEGTSNPNLYWYRQAAGRGLQLLFYSVGIGQISSEVPQNLSASRPQDRQFILSSKKLLLSDSGFYLCAWRREEFTEAFFGQGTRLTVV.

The chain recombines TRBV9 with TRBJ2-6, with a possible D match to TRBD1 (6 bases). V was trimmed by 4 bases and J by 0 bases, leaving 8 bases between them. This CDR3 has 15 residues. Germline loops: CDR1 SGDLS, CDR2 YYNGEE. The CDR3 nucleotides are TGTGCCAGCAGCCACAGGGTCTCTGGGGCCAACGTCCTGACTTTC. Translation: CASSHRVSGANVLTF. Using reference TRBV9 and TRBJ2-6 for the parts outside the CDR3, the full variable domain is DSGVTQTPKHLITATGQRVTLRCSPRSGDLSVYWYQQSLDQGLQFLIQYYNGEERAKGNILERFSAQQFPDLHSELNLSSLELGDSALYFCASSHRVSGANVLTFGAGSRLTVL.

This clone was detected a few times. The chain employs TRBV30 and TRBJ2-2; D is unresolved. Looked up from germline, CDR1 is GTSNPN and CDR2 is SVGIG (reference sequence). This CDR3 contains 13 residues. Deletions cut 5 bases from V and 9 bases from J, with 16 bases between. The CDR3 loop reads CAWSKKPVRELFF. The CDR3 DNA sequence: TGTGCCTGGTCCAAAAAGCCCGTCCGGGAGCTGTTTTTT. The full variable domain, with the rest looked up from reference TRBV30 and TRBJ2-2, is SQTIHQWPATLVQPVGSPLSLECTVEGTSNPNLYWYRQAAGRGLQLLFYSVGIGQISSEVPQNLSASRPQDRQFILSSKKLLLSDSGFYLCAWSKKPVRELFFGEGSRLTVL.

V usage is TRBV27 and J usage is TRBJ1-1, with D possibly TRBD1 on 5 matching bases. CDR3 length equals 16 residues. The germline V gene has CDR1 MNHEY and CDR2 SMNVEV (reference sequence). V lost 1 base, J lost 3 bases, and 15 bases lay in between. In DNA, the CDR3 is TGTGCCAGCAGTTTATTTGGGATGGTGGGGCACACTGAAGCTTTCTTT. Protein: CASSLFGMVGHTEAFF.

There are a few counts of this clone. The chain couples TRBV7-9 to TRBJ1-3; the match to TRBD1 covers 9 bases. The ends lost 6 bases at V and 7 bases at J; junction bases unmatched: 10. CDR1 is SEHNR, CDR2 FQNEAQ, per germline (reference sequence). This CDR3 has 15 residues. The CDR3 loop is CASRTTGGAENTIYF. CDR3 nucleotide sequence: TGTGCCAGCAGGACAACAGGGGGCGCTGAGAACACCATATATTTT.

V gene TRBV7-2 combines with J gene TRBJ1-1; no firm D call. Germline loops: CDR1 SGHTA, CDR2 FQGNSA. CDR3 length: 15 residues. V shed 0 bases and J shed 0 bases, with 8 bases lying between them. The DNA for the CDR3 is TGTGCCAGCAGCTTAGCGGAGGTTTTGAACACTGAAGCTTTCTTT. Residues: CASSLAEVLNTEAFF.

The J gene is TRBJ2-3, the V gene TRBV29-1; a weak D match, TRBD2 (5 bases). Looked up from germline, CDR1 is SQVTM and CDR2 is ANQGSEA. The CDR3 runs 13 residues. V was pared by 4 bases and J by 5 bases, with 13 bases between. The CDR3 here is CSVGRDPRDTQYF. CDR3 coding DNA: TGCAGCGTTGGCCGGGATCCCCGAGATACGCAGTATTTT.